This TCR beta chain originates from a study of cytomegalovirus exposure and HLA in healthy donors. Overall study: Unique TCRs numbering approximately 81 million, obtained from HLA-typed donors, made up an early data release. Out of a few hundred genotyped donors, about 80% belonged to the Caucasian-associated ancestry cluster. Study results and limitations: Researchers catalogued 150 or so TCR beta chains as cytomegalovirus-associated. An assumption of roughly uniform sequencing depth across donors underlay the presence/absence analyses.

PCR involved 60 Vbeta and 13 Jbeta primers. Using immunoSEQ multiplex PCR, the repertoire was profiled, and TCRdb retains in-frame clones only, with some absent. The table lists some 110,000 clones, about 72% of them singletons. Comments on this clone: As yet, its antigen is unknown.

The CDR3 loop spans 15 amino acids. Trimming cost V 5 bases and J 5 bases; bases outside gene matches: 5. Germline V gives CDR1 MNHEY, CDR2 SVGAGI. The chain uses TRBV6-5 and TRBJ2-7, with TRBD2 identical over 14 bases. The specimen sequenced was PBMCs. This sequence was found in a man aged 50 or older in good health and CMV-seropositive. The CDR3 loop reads CASSTGLAGAHEQYF. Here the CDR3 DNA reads TGTGCCAGCAGTACGGGACTAGCGGGAGCCCACGAGCAGTACTTC.